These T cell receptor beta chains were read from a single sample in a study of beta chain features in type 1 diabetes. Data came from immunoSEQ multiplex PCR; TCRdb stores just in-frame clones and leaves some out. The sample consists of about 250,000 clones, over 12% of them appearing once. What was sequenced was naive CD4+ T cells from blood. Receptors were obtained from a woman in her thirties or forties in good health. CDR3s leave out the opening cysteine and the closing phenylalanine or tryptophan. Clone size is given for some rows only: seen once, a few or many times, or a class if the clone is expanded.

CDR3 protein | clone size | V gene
ASSQTTGQGAGELF | few | TRBV4-1
ASSVLDTEYNEQF | - | TRBV9
ATSRDPSGGEETQY | few | TRBV15
ASSVVVKGSYNEQF | few | TRBV9
ASSILAGANTGELF | - | TRBV19
ASSLNPAGGKETQY | - | TRBV7-9
ASSQTTGGANTGELF | few | TRBV4-3
ASSPVEGGPYEQY | few | TRBV18
ASSLVGSGGGREQY | - | TRBV7-6
ASTGTSYGYT | - | TRBV19
ASSGGARHSYNEQF | - | TRBV19
ASSLAARGLDGYT | few | TRBV7-2
ASSPRLNYEQY | - | TRBV5-4
ASSGLVADGRETQY | - | TRBV10-2
ASSLTPGAETQY | - | TRBV5-1
ASSQEVENGEQF | - | TRBV4-3
AIRPPTGENTEAF | - | TRBV10-3
ASSPGLAGEQETQY | - | TRBV5-1
ASRSGAKTGELF | - | TRBV6-5
ASSFSGGYGYT | - | TRBV5-6
ASRRYGGYTDTQY | few | TRBV13
ASSVTSGGWETQY | few | TRBV10-2
ATSRDDTTDTQY | - | TRBV15
ATTADRAQEQY | - | TRBV18
SVQDLPVGLRGQY | few | TRBV29-1
ASSLDRPGNTIY | few | TRBV7-2
ASSQENPGLKETQY | - | TRBV4-1
ASSPSSREQY | - | TRBV5-1
ASSYRPGQSNVLT | few | TRBV7-9
ASTEERPNYEQY | - | TRBV6-6
ASSIGTRETQY | - | TRBV9
ASSEGQGGYGYT | few | TRBV2
ASSYPRGRGTEAF | - | TRBV6-6
SASPNYEQY | few | TRBV20-1
ASSREANTEAF | - | TRBV2
ASSPGLLPNEQF | few | TRBV5-1
ASSSGQGVTEAF | - | TRBV6-5
ASNHRGQADTQY | few | TRBV5-1
ASSLGGPDYEQY | few | TRBV7-2
ASTGQTQETQY | many | TRBV12-5
ASSPQGSYEQY | - | TRBV5-1
ASSTRGTAFEQY | - | TRBV19
ASSQGVTDNYGYT | - | TRBV4-1
ASSGRDRDFSEQY | - | TRBV21-1
ASSPRGGGDYSYNEQF | few | TRBV7-2
ASSLVGRGSDTQY | few | TRBV5-6
ASSPPGQSTYNEQF | few | TRBV18
ATSRQGKNNEQF | - | TRBV15
ASRHTGGTEAF | - | TRBV19
ATNREQRRHGYT | - | TRBV7-8
ASSSQAGRSTDTQY | - | TRBV7-6
ASSLVLDNEQF | - | TRBV7-2
ASSQDWGGQF | few | TRBV4-1
ASRATGDSYNEQF | - | TRBV5-1
ASTQRLAGGSDTQY | - | TRBV9
ASSDSGGAVDTQY | - | TRBV5-5
ASSSAGGRF | few | TRBV9
ASNRQGEYTEAF | few | TRBV19
ASSFDFSAREQF | few | TRBV11-2